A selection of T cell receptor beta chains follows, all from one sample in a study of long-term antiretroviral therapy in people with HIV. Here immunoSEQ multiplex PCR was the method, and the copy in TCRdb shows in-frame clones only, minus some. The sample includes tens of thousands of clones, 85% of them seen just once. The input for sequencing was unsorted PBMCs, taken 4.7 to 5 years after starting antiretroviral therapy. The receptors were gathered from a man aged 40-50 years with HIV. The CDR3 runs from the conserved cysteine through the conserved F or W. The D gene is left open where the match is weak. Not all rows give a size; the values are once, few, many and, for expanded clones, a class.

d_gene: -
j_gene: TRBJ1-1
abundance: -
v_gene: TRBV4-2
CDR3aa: CASSFGQQNTEAFF
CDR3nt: TGTGCCAGCAGCTTTGGACAGCAGAACACTGAAGCTTTCTTT

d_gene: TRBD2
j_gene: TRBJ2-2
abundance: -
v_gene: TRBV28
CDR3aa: CASSSSGSSGTGELFF
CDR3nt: TGTGCCAGCAGTTCTAGCGGGAGCTCGGGCACCGGGGAGCTGTTTTTT

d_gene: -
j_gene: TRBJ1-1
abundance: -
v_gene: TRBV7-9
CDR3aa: CASSHLDRPTEAFF
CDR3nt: TGTGCCAGCAGCCATTTAGACAGGCCCACTGAAGCTTTCTTT

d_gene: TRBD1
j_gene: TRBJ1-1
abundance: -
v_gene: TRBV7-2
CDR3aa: CASSLGDRKNTEAFF
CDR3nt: TGTGCCAGCAGCTTAGGGGACAGGAAAAACACTGAAGCTTTCTTT

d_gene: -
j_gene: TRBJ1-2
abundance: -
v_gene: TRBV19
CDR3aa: CASSKLGGYTF
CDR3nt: TGTGCCAGTAGTAAGCTGGGCGGCTACACCTTC

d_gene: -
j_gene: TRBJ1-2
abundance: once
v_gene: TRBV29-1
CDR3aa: CSGWGGSGYTF
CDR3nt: TGCAGCGGTTGGGGAGGATCTGGCTACACCTTC

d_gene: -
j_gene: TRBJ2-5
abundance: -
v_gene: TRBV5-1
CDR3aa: CASSFAAGAGETQYF
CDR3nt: TGCGCCAGCAGCTTCGCGGCGGGGGCGGGGGAGACCCAGTACTTC

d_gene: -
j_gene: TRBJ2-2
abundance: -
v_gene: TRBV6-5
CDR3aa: CASSYSYTGELFF
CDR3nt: TGTGCCAGCAGTTACTCGTATACCGGGGAGCTGTTTTTT

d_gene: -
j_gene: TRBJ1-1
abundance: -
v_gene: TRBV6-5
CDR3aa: CASSWGRGSEAFF
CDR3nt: TGTGCCAGCAGTTGGGGCCGCGGGAGTGAAGCTTTCTTT

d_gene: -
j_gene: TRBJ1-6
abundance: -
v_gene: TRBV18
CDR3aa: CASSPQDLSSPLHF
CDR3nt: TGTGCCAGCTCACCTCAGGATCTGAGTTCACCCCTCCACTTT

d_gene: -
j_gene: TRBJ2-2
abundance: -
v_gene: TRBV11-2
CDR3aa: CASSNTGELFF
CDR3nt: TGTGCCAGCAGTAACACCGGGGAGCTGTTTTTT

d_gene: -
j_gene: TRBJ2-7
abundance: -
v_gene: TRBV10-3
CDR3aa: CAIGGLSYEQYF
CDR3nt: TGTGCCATCGGAGGACTATCCTACGAGCAGTACTTC

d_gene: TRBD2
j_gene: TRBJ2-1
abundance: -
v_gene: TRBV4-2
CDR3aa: CASSQETGGGNEQFF
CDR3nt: TGTGCCAGCAGCCAAGAGACGGGAGGGGGTAATGAGCAGTTCTTC

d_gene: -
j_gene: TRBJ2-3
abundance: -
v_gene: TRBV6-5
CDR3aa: CASSYSVSTDTQYF
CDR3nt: TGTGCCAGCAGTTACTCTGTATCCACAGATACGCAGTATTTT

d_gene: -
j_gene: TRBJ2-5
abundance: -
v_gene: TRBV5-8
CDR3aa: CASSLTTEPRETQYF
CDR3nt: TGTGCCAGCAGCTTAACCACGGAACCGCGGGAGACCCAGTACTTC

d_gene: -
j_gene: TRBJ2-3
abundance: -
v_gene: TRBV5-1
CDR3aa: CASSFNSHASSTDTQYF
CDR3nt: TGCGCCAGCAGCTTTAACAGTCACGCTTCTAGCACAGATACGCAGTATTTT

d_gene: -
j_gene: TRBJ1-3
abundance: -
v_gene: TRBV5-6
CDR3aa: CASTLGGAGNTIYF
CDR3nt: TGTGCCAGCACCCTCGGGGGGGCTGGAAACACCATATATTTT

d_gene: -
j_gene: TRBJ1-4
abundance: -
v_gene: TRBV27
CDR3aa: CASSRQGGLEKLFF
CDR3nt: TGTGCCAGCAGTCGTCAGGGAGGGCTCGAAAAACTGTTTTTT

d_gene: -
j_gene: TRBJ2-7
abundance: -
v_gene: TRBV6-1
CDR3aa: CASRRDSIDKQYF
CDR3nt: TGTGCCAGCAGGCGGGACAGCATTGATAAGCAGTACTTC

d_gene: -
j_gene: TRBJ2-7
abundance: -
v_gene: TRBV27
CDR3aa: CASSLSRSYEQYF
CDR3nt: TGTGCCAGCAGTTTATCCAGGTCCTACGAGCAGTACTTC

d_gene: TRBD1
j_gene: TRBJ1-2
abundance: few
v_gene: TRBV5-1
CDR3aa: CASSNRPGQGTEHGYTF
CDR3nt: TGCGCCAGCTCAAACCGCCCGGGACAGGGAACTGAACATGGCTACACCTTC

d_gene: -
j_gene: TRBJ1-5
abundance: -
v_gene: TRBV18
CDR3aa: CASSPGGRQPQHF
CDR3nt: TGTGCCAGCTCACCAGGGGGGCGTCAGCCCCAGCATTTT

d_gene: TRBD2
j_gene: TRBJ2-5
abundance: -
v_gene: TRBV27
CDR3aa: CASRSSGGASETQYF
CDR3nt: TGTGCCAGCAGATCTAGCGGGGGGGCATCGGAGACCCAGTACTTC

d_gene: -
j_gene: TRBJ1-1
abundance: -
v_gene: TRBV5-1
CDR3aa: CASSSGGQVTEAFF
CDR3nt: TGCGCCAGCAGCTCGGGGGGGCAGGTTACTGAAGCTTTCTTT

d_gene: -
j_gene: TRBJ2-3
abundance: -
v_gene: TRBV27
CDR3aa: CASSLTGSTDTQYF
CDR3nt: TGTGCCAGCAGTTTAACAGGGAGCACAGATACGCAGTATTTT

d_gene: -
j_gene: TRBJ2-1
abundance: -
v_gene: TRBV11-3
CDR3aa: CASSPPDTDEQFF
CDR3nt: TGTGCCAGCAGCCCCCCGGACACCGATGAGCAGTTCTTC

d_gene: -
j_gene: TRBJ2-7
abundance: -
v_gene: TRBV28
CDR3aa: CASWGARGEQYF
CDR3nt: TGTGCCAGTTGGGGAGCCCGGGGCGAGCAGTACTTC

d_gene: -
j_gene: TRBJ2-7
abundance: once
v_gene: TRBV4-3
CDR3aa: CASSQVGSTDEVYEQYF
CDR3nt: TGCGCCAGCAGCCAAGTGGGGTCGACAGACGAAGTCTACGAGCAGTACTTC

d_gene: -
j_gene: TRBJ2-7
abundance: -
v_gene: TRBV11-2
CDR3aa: CASSFEVYEQYF
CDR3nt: TGTGCCAGCAGCTTTGAAGTATACGAGCAGTACTTC

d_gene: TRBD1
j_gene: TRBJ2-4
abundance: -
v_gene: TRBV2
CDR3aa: CASSEEGQAAKNIQYF
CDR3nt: TGTGCCAGCAGTGAAGAAGGACAGGCCGCCAAAAACATTCAGTACTTC

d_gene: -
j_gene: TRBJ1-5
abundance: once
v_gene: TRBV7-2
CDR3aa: CASSPNWPQPQHF
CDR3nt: TGTGCCAGCAGTCCTAATTGGCCTCAGCCCCAGCATTTT

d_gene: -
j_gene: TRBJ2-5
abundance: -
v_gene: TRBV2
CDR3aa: CASRLANLGETQYF
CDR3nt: TGTGCCAGCAGGCTAGCGAACCTGGGGGAGACCCAGTACTTC

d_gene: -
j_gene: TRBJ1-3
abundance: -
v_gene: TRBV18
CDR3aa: CASSPPSGLVGNTIYF
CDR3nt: TGTGCCAGCTCACCACCTTCCGGGTTGGTAGGAAACACCATATATTTT

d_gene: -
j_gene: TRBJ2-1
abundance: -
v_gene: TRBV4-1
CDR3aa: CASSPVGGPGDNEQFF
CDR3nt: TGCGCCAGCAGCCCTGTAGGGGGGCCAGGGGATAATGAGCAGTTCTTC

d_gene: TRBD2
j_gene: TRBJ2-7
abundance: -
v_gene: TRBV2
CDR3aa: CASSVWSSGPSYEQYF
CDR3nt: TGTGCCAGCAGTGTATGGTCTAGCGGGCCATCCTACGAGCAGTACTTC

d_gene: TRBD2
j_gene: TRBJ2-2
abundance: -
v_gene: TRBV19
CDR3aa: CASSSKVLAGGIYTGELFF
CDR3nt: TGTGCCAGTAGTTCAAAGGTACTAGCGGGAGGGATTTACACCGGGGAGCTGTTTTTT

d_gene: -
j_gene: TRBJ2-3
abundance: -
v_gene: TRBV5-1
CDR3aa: CASSSTTSIADTQYF
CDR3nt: TGCGCCAGCAGCTCCACTACATCGATCGCAGATACGCAGTATTTT

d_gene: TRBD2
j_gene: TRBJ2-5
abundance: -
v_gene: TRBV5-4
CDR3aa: CASTPTSGGQETQYF
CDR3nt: TGTGCCAGCACACCGACTAGCGGGGGCCAAGAGACCCAGTACTTC

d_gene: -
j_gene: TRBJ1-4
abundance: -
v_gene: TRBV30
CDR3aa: CAWSVESGSNEKLFF
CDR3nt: TGTGCCTGGAGTGTAGAGTCCGGTTCTAATGAAAAACTGTTTTTT

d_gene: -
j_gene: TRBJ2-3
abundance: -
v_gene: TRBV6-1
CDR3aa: CASSESGAGADTQYF
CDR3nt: TGTGCCAGCAGTGAGAGTGGAGCCGGTGCAGATACGCAGTATTTT

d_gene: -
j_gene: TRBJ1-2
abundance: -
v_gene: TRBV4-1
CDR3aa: CASSQTVNYGYTF
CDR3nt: TGCGCCAGCAGCCAGACAGTTAACTATGGCTACACCTTC

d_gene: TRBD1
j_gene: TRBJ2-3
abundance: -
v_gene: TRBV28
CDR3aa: CASRRTGVRDTQYF
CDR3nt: TGTGCCAGCAGAAGGACAGGGGTAAGGGATACGCAGTATTTT

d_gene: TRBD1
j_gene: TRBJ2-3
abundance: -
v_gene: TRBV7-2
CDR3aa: CANPPGQDTDTQYF
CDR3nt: TGTGCCAACCCCCCGGGACAGGACACAGATACGCAGTATTTT

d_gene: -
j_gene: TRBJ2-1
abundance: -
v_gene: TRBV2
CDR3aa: CASSEALRGDEQFF
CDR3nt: TGTGCCAGCAGTGAAGCGCTTCGGGGAGATGAGCAGTTCTTC

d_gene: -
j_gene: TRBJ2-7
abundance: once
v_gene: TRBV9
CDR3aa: CASSAQGGRYEQYF
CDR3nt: TGTGCCAGCAGCGCCCAGGGGGGGAGGTACGAGCAGTACTTC

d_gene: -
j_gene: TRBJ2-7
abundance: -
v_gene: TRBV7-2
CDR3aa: CASSLAGGRREQYF
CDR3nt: TGTGCCAGCAGCTTAGCGGGGGGTAGGCGCGAGCAGTACTTC

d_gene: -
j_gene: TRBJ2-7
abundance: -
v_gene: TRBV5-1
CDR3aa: CASSPQGPPYEQYF
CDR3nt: TGCGCCAGCAGCCCCCAGGGTCCTCCCTACGAGCAGTACTTC

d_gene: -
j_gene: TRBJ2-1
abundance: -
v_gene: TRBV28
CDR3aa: CASSPTAGAYNEQFF
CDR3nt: TGTGCCAGCAGCCCGACAGCTGGGGCCTACAATGAGCAGTTCTTC

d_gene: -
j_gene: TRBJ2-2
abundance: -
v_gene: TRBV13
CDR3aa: CASSYGNSAGELFF
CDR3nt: TGTGCCAGCAGCTACGGCAACTCGGCCGGGGAGCTGTTTTTT

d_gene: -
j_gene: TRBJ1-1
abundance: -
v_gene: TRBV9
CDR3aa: CASSAWLGTEAFF
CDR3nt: TGTGCCAGCAGCGCTTGGTTGGGCACTGAAGCTTTCTTT

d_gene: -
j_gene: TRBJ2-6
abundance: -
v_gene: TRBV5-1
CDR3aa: CASSLGQGSGANVLTF
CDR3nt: TGCGCCAGCAGCTTGGGGCAGGGGTCTGGGGCCAACGTCCTGACTTTC

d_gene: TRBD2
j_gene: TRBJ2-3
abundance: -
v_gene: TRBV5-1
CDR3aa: CASSIALAGTTDTQYF
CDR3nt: TGCGCCAGCAGCATCGCTTTAGCGGGGACGACAGATACGCAGTATTTT

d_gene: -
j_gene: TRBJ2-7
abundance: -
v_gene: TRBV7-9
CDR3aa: CASSLIGEQYF
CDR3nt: TGTGCCAGCAGCCTGATCGGTGAGCAGTACTTC

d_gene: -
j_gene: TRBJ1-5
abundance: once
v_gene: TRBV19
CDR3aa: CASSFAARQGDQPQHF
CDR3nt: TGTGCCAGTAGTTTCGCCGCGCGGCAAGGCGATCAGCCCCAGCATTTT